These 10 T cell receptor beta chains share one sample of origin, sequenced in a study of glioma-infiltrating T cells after dendritic cell vaccination (dated by TCRdb to the mid-2010s). This sample's time point label indicates: after dendritic cell vaccination, including at tumor progression/relapse. Libraries were constructed by the immunoSEQ multiplex PCR assay. TCRdb carries this immuneACCESS record with in-frame sequences only. Its versions omit some clonotypes, under half of them owing to an unresolved V gene in the studies checked, with the rest unexplained. In all, the sample holds about 87,000 clones, and roughly four fifths of those were seen once. The ten top clones hold less than 7% of the sample. The specimen was blood, collected after dendritic cell vaccination. These receptors were collected from a human donor with glioblastoma.

This clone was recorded only once. V and J are TRBV4-3 and TRBJ2-3, with D possibly matching TRBD2 (6 bases). There are 15 residues in the CDR3. Germline V gene sequence: CDR1 LGHNA, CDR2 YSLEER. V gave up 0 bases and J gave up 2 bases, with 9 bases separating them. The CDR3 coding sequence is TGCGCCAGCAGCCAAGAGGGACTTCCCACAGATACGCAGTATTTT. It yields the protein CASSQEGLPTDTQYF.

The chain recombines TRBV2 with TRBJ1-2, with 7 positions matching TRBD1. Germline V lookup: CDR1 SNHLY, CDR2 FYNNEI. The CDR3 extends over 14 amino acids. Trimming removed 8 bases from V and 0 bases from J; junction bases left unmatched: 6. CDR3 sequence reads: CASLRTGANYGYTF. The CDR3 DNA follows: TGTGCCAGCCTCCGGACAGGAGCTAACTATGGCTACACCTTC.

The count of this clone is one. The genes are TRBV10-3 and TRBJ2-5; TRBD2 aligns across 7 bases. The CDR3 has 15 residues. The junction had 10 bases not matched to a gene; V was cut back by 4 bases and J by 5 bases. Germline V gene data show CDR1 as ENHRY and CDR2 as SYGVKD. CDR3 amino acids: CAISGTGEGLETQYF. In DNA form, the CDR3 reads TGTGCCATCAGTGGGACGGGGGAGGGCTTGGAGACCCAGTACTTC.

The rearrangement links TRBV18 to TRBJ1-2; D is undetermined. Germline loops: CDR1 KGHSH, CDR2 LQKENI. This CDR3 is built from 13 residues. V lost 2 bases and J 4 bases, leaving 8 bases between the germline ends. The CDR3 reads CASSPDGVYGYTF. The CDR3 nucleotides are TGTGCCAGCTCACCAGACGGGGTCTATGGCTACACCTTC.

The V call is TRBV7-8, the J call TRBJ2-7; D is unclear. V lost 6 bases to trimming and J lost 4 bases, with 13 bases between them. Germline CDR1 SGHVS, CDR2 FQNEAQ. The CDR3 runs 13 residues. CDR3 DNA sequence: TGTGCCAGCAGTAGACTGGAGCAGTACGAGCAGTACTTC. It is translated as CASSRLEQYEQYF.

This clone has more than one count but fewer than ten. V gene TRBV7-2 combines with J gene TRBJ2-3; 8 nucleotides agree with TRBD1. The CDR3 is made up of 17 amino acids. Germline lookup yields CDR1 SGHTA and CDR2 FQGNSA. Trimming cost V 4 bases and J 3 bases; bases outside gene matches: 12. The CDR3 sequence is CASSSRRVQGATDTQYF. For the CDR3, the DNA is TGTGCCAGCAGCTCACGGCGGGTGCAGGGGGCGACAGATACGCAGTATTTT.

CDR3 residues: CASSLAAGGAATGELFF. The CDR3 nucleotides read TGCGCCAGCAGCTTGGCTGCTGGGGGGGCGGCCACCGGGGAGCTGTTTTTT. The chain joins TRBV5-1 to TRBJ2-2, with D perhaps TRBD2 (7 bases). CDR3 length: 17 amino acids. V lost 0 bases, J lost 4 bases, and 16 bases lay in between. CDR1 SGHRS and CDR2 YFSETQ come from the germline V gene. The full variable domain, completed using reference TRBV5-1 and TRBJ2-2, is KAGVTQTPRYLIKTRGQQVTLSCSPISGHRSVSWYQQTPGQGLQFLFEYFSETQRNKGNFPGRFSGRQFSNSRSEMNVSTLELGDSALYLCASSLAAGGAATGELFFGEGSRLTVL.

The rearrangement links TRBV19 to TRBJ1-2; 12 bases line up with TRBD1. Germline V gives CDR1 LNHDA, CDR2 SQIVND (reference sequence). The CDR3 runs to 13 residues. V gave up 6 bases and J gave up 4 bases; unmatched junction bases: 0. CDR3 nucleotides: TGTGCCAGTAGGGGACAGGGGGCCTATGGCTACACCTTC. Its protein is CASRGQGAYGYTF.

This chain joins TRBV7-2 and TRBJ2-7, with a tentative D call TRBD1 (6 bases). The V end was cut by 3 bases, the J end by 0 bases, with 9 bases between. In germline, CDR1 is SGHTA, CDR2 FQGNSA. This CDR3 contains 14 residues. The DNA of the CDR3 is TGTGCCAGCAGCTTGAACAGGGACTCCTACGAGCAGTACTTC. Translating it yields CASSLNRDSYEQYF.

In DNA, the CDR3 is TGTGCCTGGAGTGTACAGGGGGCCGGGGAGCTGTTTTTT. It specifies CAWSVQGAGELFF. The V gene is TRBV30, the J gene TRBJ2-2, with 8 positions matching TRBD1. The ends lost 0 bases at V and 6 bases at J; junction bases unmatched: 0. Looked up from germline, CDR1 is GTSNPN and CDR2 is SVGIG (reference sequence). The CDR3 sequence is 13 residues long.